The 25 T cell receptor beta chains given below trace back to one sample, sequenced in a study of OX40 agonist ivuxolimab in advanced cancers. Produced via immunoSEQ multiplex PCR; TCRdb's table is partial and in-frame only. Of around 93,000 clones listed, around nine tenths were seen once; the top ten hold around 1.6%. The specimen was CD4+ or CD8+ T cells sorted from blood, collected in a trial of the OX40 agonist ivuxolimab. The source of these receptors is an adult with an advanced solid tumor such as melanoma, head and neck, liver or kidney cancer.

This rearrangement joins TRBV9 to TRBJ1-4; no reliable D call. Trimming stripped 0 bases from V and 8 bases from J, with 8 bases between. Germline CDR1 SGDLS, CDR2 YYNGEE. The CDR3 loop spans 13 amino acids. For the CDR3, the DNA is TGTGCCAGCAGCGTAGCGGAGGGCGAAAAACTGTTTTTT. Translating gives CASSVAEGEKLFF.

This sequence joins TRBV6-5 and TRBJ1-1; D uncertain. Germline values: CDR1 MNHEY, CDR2 SVGAGI. Trimming pared 6 bases from V and 2 bases from J, leaving 13 bases between. This CDR3 region has 14 residues. CDR3: CASRPLGSNTEAFF. DNA for the CDR3: TGTGCCAGCAGACCCCTGGGGAGCAACACTGAAGCTTTCTTT.

Worth noting for this clone: At one of its ends the junction is not consistent with the germline gene, which may arise from a read error. The same CDR3 arises from other DNA sequences in this sample as well. The CDR3 DNA sequence: TGTGCCAGCTCGCCACCGACTAGCGGGAGTTACAATGAGCAGTTCTTC. It is translated as CASSPPTSGSYNEQFF. V and J are TRBV18 and TRBJ2-1; 12 nucleotides match TRBD2. CDR1 and CDR2 from the germline V gene are KGHSH and LQKENI. This CDR3 spans 16 amino acids.

This chain joins TRBV6-5 and TRBJ1-2; D is uncertain. Germline V gene data show CDR1 as MNHEY and CDR2 as SVGAGI. CDR3 length: 12 residues. The V end lost 5 bases, the J end lost 4 bases, and 8 bases lay between the germline ends. CDR3 sequence reads: CASSPGPYGYTF. The CDR3 DNA reads as TGTGCCAGCAGTCCCGGACCCTATGGCTACACCTTC.

The chain couples TRBV18 to TRBJ1-2, with a possible D match to TRBD1 (6 bases). The CDR3 length is 15 residues. Germline V gene lookup returns CDR1 KGHSH and CDR2 LQKENI. V was trimmed by 2 bases and J by 3 bases, leaving 13 bases between them. CDR3 loop: CASSPARQGHYGYTF. The CDR3 DNA follows: TGTGCCAGCTCACCAGCCCGCCAGGGGCACTATGGCTACACCTTC.

This clone was detected a few times. J is TRBJ1-3 and V is TRBV2; D call uncertain. V lost 6 bases and J lost 0, with 3 bases in between. Per the germline V gene, CDR1 is SNHLY and CDR2 is FYNNEI. The CDR3 has 12 residues. CDR3 loop: CASRVSGNTIYF. CDR3 in DNA: TGTGCCAGCAGGGTCTCTGGAAACACCATATATTTT.

V is TRBV19 and J is TRBJ1-5, with 8 bases matching TRBD1. The J segment lost 4 bases and the V segment lost 5 bases, leaving 7 bases of the junction unmatched. The CDR3 loop spans 15 amino acids. The V gene's germline CDR1 is LNHDA and CDR2 SQIVND (reference sequence). DNA of the CDR3: TGTGCCAGTAGTTCCCGGGACAGGAGGAATCAGCCCCAGCATTTT. Residues: CASSSRDRRNQPQHF. Using reference TRBV19 and TRBJ1-5 for the parts outside the CDR3, the full variable domain is DGGITQSPKYLFRKEGQNVTLSCEQNLNHDAMYWYRQDPGQGLRLIYYSQIVNDFQKGDIAEGYSVSREKKESFPLTVTSAQKNPTAFYLCASSSRDRRNQPQHFGDGTRLSIL.

The CDR3 nucleotides read TGTGCCATCAAGGGGGGTGACAATTATGGTGAAAAACTGTTTTTT. This sequence encodes CAIKGGDNYGEKLFF. The V call is TRBV10-3, the J call TRBJ1-4; tentative D call: TRBD1 (6 bases). Trimming stripped 7 bases from V and 7 bases from J, with 19 bases between. This CDR3 has 15 amino acids. Germline V gene data show CDR1 as ENHRY and CDR2 as SYGVKD.

This chain uses TRBV7-2 with TRBJ2-7; D possibly uses TRBD1 or TRBD2 (5 bases each). CDR1 and CDR2 (germline): SGHTA, FQGNSA. The V and J ends lost 1 base and 6 bases respectively, with 16 bases between them. This CDR3 has 15 amino acids. The CDR3 reads CASSLVPQGVGEQYF. CDR3 DNA: TGTGCCAGCAGCTTAGTGCCTCAGGGAGTGGGCGAGCAGTACTTC.

The chain has TRBV15 and TRBJ2-7, with TRBD1 identical over 10 bases. With V trimmed by 0 bases and J by 3 bases, 8 bases remained unmatched. This CDR3 has 17 residues. CDR1 is LNHNV, CDR2 YYDKDF, per germline (reference sequence). Written as DNA, the CDR3 is TGTGCCACCAGCAGAGATTTGGGGACAGGGGAAAACTACGAGCAGTACTTC. Its translation is CATSRDLGTGENYEQYF.

This chain connects TRBV7-2 to TRBJ2-4; 13 bases align to TRBD2. Germline V gene lookup returns CDR1 SGHTA and CDR2 FQGNSA. The V and J ends lost 5 bases and 7 bases, in that order; junction bases with no gene match: 2. The CDR3 consists of 14 residues. The CDR3 is CASSQTSGGNIQYF. The CDR3, as DNA: TGTGCCAGCAGCCAGACTAGCGGGGGGAACATTCAGTACTTC.

The chain recombines TRBV5-1 with TRBJ1-2; D remains unclear. The CDR3 covers 11 residues. Trimming cost V 3 bases and J 4 bases, with 4 bases left between them. CDR1 SGHRS and CDR2 YFSETQ come from the germline V gene. The CDR3 loop is CASSWGYGYTF. The CDR3 region has the DNA TGCGCCAGCAGCTGGGGCTATGGCTACACCTTC.

As concerns this clone: The sample contains more than one DNA sequence encoding this CDR3. This chain connects TRBV6-4 to TRBJ2-2; D not resolved. Trimming cost V 5 bases and J 1 base, with 5 bases left between them. This CDR3 has 13 amino acids. From germline, CDR1 is MRHNA and CDR2 SNTAGT. CDR3 nucleotides: TGTGCCAGCAGTAATCTGAACACCGGGGAGCTGTTTTTT. This translates into CASSNLNTGELFF.

The chain recombines TRBV7-2 with TRBJ1-2; the match to TRBD1 covers 7 bases. V lost 1 base to trimming and J lost 14 bases; unmatched junction nucleotides: 4. Germline V gene data show CDR1 as SGHTA and CDR2 as FQGNSA. There are 11 residues in the CDR3. CDR3 region: CASSLDRDSTF. CDR3 coding DNA: TGTGCCAGCAGCTTAGACAGGGACAGTACCTTC.

This chain joins TRBV11-3 and TRBJ2-2, with D perhaps matching TRBD1 (5 bases). V was clipped by 5 bases and J by 6 bases, with 16 bases between them. The CDR3 extends over 15 amino acids. The germline V gene encodes CDR1 SGHNT and CDR2 YENEEA. The CDR3 protein is CASSPAGRAAGELFF. The DNA for the CDR3 is TGTGCCAGCAGCCCAGCTGGCAGGGCTGCCGGGGAGCTGTTTTTT. The variable domain in full, completed from reference TRBV11-3 and TRBJ2-2, reads EAGVVQSPRYKIIEKKQPVAFWCNPISGHNTLYWYLQNLGQGPELLIRYENEEAVDDSQLPKDRFSAERLKGVDSTLKIQPAELGDSAVYLCASSPAGRAAGELFFGEGSRLTVL.

The J gene is TRBJ2-1, the V gene TRBV5-4; 11 bases map to TRBD2. The germline gives CDR1 SGHNT, CDR2 YYREEE (reference sequence). CDR3 size: 15 residues. The V and J ends lost 3 bases and 14 bases, in that order; junction bases with no gene match: 13. The CDR3 DNA follows: TGTGCCAGCAGCTACCCCGGGACTAGCGGACCAGAAAAGTTCTTC. Encoded protein: CASSYPGTSGPEKFF.

The chain employs TRBV29-1 and TRBJ2-7; D is perhaps TRBD1 (5 bases). V was cut by 7 bases and J by 3 bases, with 16 bases left in between. From germline, CDR1 is SQVTM and CDR2 ANQGSEA. The CDR3 consists of 13 residues. Here the CDR3 reads CSALGAMGYEQYF. The CDR3 DNA reads as TGCAGCGCCCTAGGGGCAATGGGCTACGAGCAGTACTTC.

DNA for the CDR3: TGTGCCAGCTCACCTGACAGGGGAGAGACCCAGTACTTC. The encoded protein is CASSPDRGETQYF. The chain has TRBV18 and TRBJ2-5; TRBD1 matches at 8 bases. Germline V gene lookup returns CDR1 KGHSH and CDR2 LQKENI. The CDR3 length is 13 residues. The V and J ends lost 3 bases and 4 bases, in that order; junction bases with no gene match: 1.

The chain joins TRBV19 to TRBJ2-2, with 7 bases identical to TRBD2. The V gene end was trimmed by 6 bases and the J gene end by 5 bases; junction bases not matched to a gene: 6. Per the germline V gene, CDR1 is LNHDA and CDR2 is SQIVND (reference sequence). The CDR3 loop spans 14 amino acids. DNA for the CDR3: TGTGCCAGTAGCCTCGGGGGGATAACCGGGGAGCTGTTTTTT. This translates into CASSLGGITGELFF.

The J gene is TRBJ1-5, the V gene TRBV7-2, with D unclear. Germline CDR1 and CDR2: SGHTA and FQGNSA. Trimming shortened V by 1 base and J by 4 bases, and 11 bases separated the two germline ends. The CDR3 covers 15 residues. The chain's CDR3 is CASSLVGNQNQPQHF. In DNA form, the CDR3 reads TGTGCCAGCAGCTTAGTAGGAAACCAAAATCAGCCCCAGCATTTT.

The chain uses TRBV5-5 and TRBJ1-1; TRBD1 might be the D (6 bases). The CDR3 is 16 amino acids. V lost 2 bases to trimming and J lost 1 base, with 15 bases between them. Germline V lookup: CDR1 SGHKS, CDR2 YYEKEE (reference sequence). CDR3 region: CASSFRAGEGNTEAFF. The CDR3 DNA is TGTGCCAGCAGCTTTAGAGCAGGGGAGGGGAACACTGAAGCTTTCTTT.

The chain employs TRBV19 and TRBJ2-1, with D perhaps TRBD2 (5 bases). Germline loops: CDR1 LNHDA, CDR2 SQIVND (reference sequence). The CDR3 runs 16 residues. V was trimmed by 4 bases and J by 2 bases, leaving 15 bases between them. The CDR3 DNA sequence: TGTGCCAGTAGTAGCCCAGAATTGAGGGCCTACAATGAGCAGTTCTTC. Encoded protein: CASSSPELRAYNEQFF.

The genes are TRBV9 and TRBJ2-1, with a weak D call TRBD1 (6 bases). Germline CDR1 SGDLS, CDR2 YYNGEE. The CDR3 extends over 13 amino acids. V dropped 4 bases and J dropped 4 bases, with 9 bases sitting between them. The CDR3 DNA sequence: TGTGCCAGCAGCTGGGGGCAATACAATGAGCAGTTCTTC. It yields the protein CASSWGQYNEQFF.

The rearrangement joins TRBV2 to TRBJ1-1, with D uncertain. The length of the CDR3 is 12 residues. The V end was cut by 6 bases, the J end by 6 bases, with 11 bases between. In germline, CDR1 is SNHLY, CDR2 FYNNEI. The CDR3 is CASSLITPEAFF. The CDR3 coding sequence is TGTGCCAGCAGCCTCATTACCCCTGAAGCTTTCTTT. The complete variable domain, with remaining parts taken from reference TRBV2 and TRBJ1-1, reads EPEVTQTPSHQVTQMGQEVILRCVPISNHLYFYWYRQILGQKVEFLVSFYNNEISEKSEIFDDQFSVERPDGSNFTLKIRSTKLEDSAMYFCASSLITPEAFFGQGTRLTVV.

The chain is built from TRBV10-1 and TRBJ1-1, with D perhaps matching TRBD1 (6 bases). V was trimmed by 0 bases and J by 3 bases, leaving 14 bases between them. The germline gives CDR1 WNHNN, CDR2 SYGVQD (reference sequence). The CDR3 length is 16 residues. The CDR3 DNA is TGCGCCAGCAGTGAGTCGAGGGGGGGCAGGGACACTGAAGCTTTCTTT. It yields the protein CASSESRGGRDTEAFF.